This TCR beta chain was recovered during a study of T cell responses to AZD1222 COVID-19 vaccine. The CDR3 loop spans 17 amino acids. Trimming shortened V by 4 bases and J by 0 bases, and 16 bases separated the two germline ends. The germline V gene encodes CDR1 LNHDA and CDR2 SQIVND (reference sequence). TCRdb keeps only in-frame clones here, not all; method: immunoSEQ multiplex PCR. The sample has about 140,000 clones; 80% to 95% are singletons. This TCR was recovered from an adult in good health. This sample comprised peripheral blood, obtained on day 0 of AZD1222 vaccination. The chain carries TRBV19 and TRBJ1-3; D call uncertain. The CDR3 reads CASSTAGRSLSGNTIYF. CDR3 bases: TGTGCCAGTAGTACGGCCGGACGGTCCCTCTCTGGAAACACCATATATTTT.